This T cell receptor beta chain stems from a study of blood T cell repertoires in COVID-19 (TCRdb year 2020). The study in broad terms: Samples from collaborators originated in the United States, Italy and Spain and spanned both the acute and convalescent phases of COVID-19. The samples were drawn from two sources: the first 160 participants of the ongoing ImmuneRACE study, and over 1,000 subjects contributed by 6 global collaborators. The material from the prospective study consisted of cDNA or gDNA derived from T cells, B-cell-depleted T cells, or PBMCs. Nearly every sample came with metadata listing a de-identified subject ID, COVID-19 status, age in years and sex. The dataset comprised deeply sampled blood TCRbeta repertoires from subjects exposed to, actively infected with, or recovered from COVID-19. Where available, HLA class I and class II types were taken from metadata supplied by the sample provider and were not determined by assay-based typing. The repertoires were released in a freely available public database intended as a resource for research on the immune response to SARS-CoV-2.

Collaborating institutions collected whole blood in K2EDTA tubes following their own protocols. Collaborator samples were shipped for TCRbeta analysis as frozen whole blood, isolated PBMCs, or DNA extracted from either sample type. Overall results and qualifications from the work: The amount of clinical and demographic metadata varied by source and participant and was provided uncurated.

TCRbeta CDR3 regions were amplified from genomic DNA by means of the immunoSEQ Assay, a bias-controlled multiplex PCR. The study's own analysis went as follows. Within the assay, amplification of reference gene primers was used to estimate how many nucleated cells each sample contained. To quantify the absolute abundance of each unique TCRbeta CDR3 rearrangement, sequence reads were collapsed and filtered. For each sample, productive Simpson clonality was calculated as the square root of Simpson's diversity index over productive rearrangements. Entries here come from immuneACCESS through TCRdb and include only in-frame sequences with V and J called. Some clones fail to appear in such tables; in the studies checked, an unresolved V gene covers under half of the shortfall, and the cause of the remainder is unknown. Clone size and the V and J calls come from that table; the DNA yielded D and trimming. Present in this sample are some 20,000 clones, about 85% of which were seen just once. Of the sample, 17% falls within the top ten clones.

CDR1 and CDR2 (SGDLS, YYNGEE) derive from the germline V gene. Trimming takes 4 bases off V and 8 bases off J; junction bases not matched to a gene: 12. The CDR3 runs 16 amino acids, cysteine and phenylalanine included. The entry retains the CDR3 DNA only, 48 bases that are in frame from base 1. Of note for this clone: Which antigen it targets is not known. No clone much larger than this one lies a single base away; base qualities are absent.

The source of this sequence is a man aged 65 to 79 with acute or convalescent COVID-19. The chain uses TRBV9 and TRBJ2-1; TRBD1 lines up with 10 middle nucleotides. Material for sequencing was peripheral blood. The DNA sequence is as follows: TGTGCCAGCAGCCATTCGGACAGGGGGAGAATCTATGAGCAGTTCTTC. Its protein is CASSHSDRGRIYEQFF.